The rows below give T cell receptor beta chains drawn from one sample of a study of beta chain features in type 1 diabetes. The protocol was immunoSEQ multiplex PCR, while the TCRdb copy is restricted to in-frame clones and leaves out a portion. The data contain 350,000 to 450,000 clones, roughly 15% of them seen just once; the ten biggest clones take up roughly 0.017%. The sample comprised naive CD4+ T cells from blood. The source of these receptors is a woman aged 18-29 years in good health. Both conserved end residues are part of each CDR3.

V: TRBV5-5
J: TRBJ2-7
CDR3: CASSDRVYEQYF

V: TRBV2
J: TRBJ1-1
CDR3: CASSVGGWTEAFF

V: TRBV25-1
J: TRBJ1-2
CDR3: CASSDQDRGYGYTF

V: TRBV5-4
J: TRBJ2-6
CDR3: CASSLGSRQGGANVLTF

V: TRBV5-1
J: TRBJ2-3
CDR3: CASSLGTSGGTDTQYF

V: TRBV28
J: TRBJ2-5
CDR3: CASRRRETQYF

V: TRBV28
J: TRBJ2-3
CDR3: CASSRIWRAGSTDTQYF

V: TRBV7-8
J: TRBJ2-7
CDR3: CASSLVRTSVSEQYF

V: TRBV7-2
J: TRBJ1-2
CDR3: CASSLQKQNYGYTF

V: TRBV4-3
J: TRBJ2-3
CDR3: CASSQDPGATQYF

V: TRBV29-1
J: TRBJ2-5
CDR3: CSGGGQETQYF

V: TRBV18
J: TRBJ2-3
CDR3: CASSRLAEPSTDTQYF

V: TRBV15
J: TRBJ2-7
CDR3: CATSRVFGSSYEQYF

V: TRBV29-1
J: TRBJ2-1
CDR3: CSVEGLGAGEKSSYNEQFF

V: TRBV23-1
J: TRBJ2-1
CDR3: CASSQTPGITNNEQFF

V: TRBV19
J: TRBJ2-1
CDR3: CASSIGATSAYNEQFF

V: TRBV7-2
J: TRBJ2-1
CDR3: CASSLANPRGNEQFF

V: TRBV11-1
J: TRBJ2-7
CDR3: CASSRGFSYEQYF

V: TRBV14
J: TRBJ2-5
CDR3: CASSQDQGTRETQYF